A single TCR beta chain is shown here with its context. The antigen is undetermined. A sample-barcoded 5' primer and a J-beta primer mix were used in a second PCR of roughly 7 to 11 cycles. Each CDR3 protein is one row after TCRdb ran MiXCR on the 5' RACE reads. Here the sample spans some 940,000 distinct CDR3 sequences, almost 30% being singletons. The CDR3 is made up of 14 amino acids. The junction had 11 bases not matched to a gene; V was cut back by 10 bases and J by 4 bases. This entry comes from a study of blood T cells in healthy people across ages. General observations from the study: Measured against age, TCR beta diversity per million T cells decreased in a roughly linear manner.

These sequences were also reported in another study, on T cells of mothers and their children. From that paper: The sample comes from eight to ten healthy Caucasian donors: mothers and children. Extraction yielded RNA that went, in full, into cDNA synthesis at around 1.6 ug per 15 ul.

This clonotype was obtained from a woman aged 40 to 50 in good health. V usage is TRBV12-3 or TRBV12-4 and J usage is TRBJ2-3; 7 positions match TRBD1. Material: blood. The chain's CDR3 is CANNLGQLADTQYF. The DNA of the CDR3 is TGTGCCAACAATCTGGGACAGTTGGCAGATACGCAGTATTTT.